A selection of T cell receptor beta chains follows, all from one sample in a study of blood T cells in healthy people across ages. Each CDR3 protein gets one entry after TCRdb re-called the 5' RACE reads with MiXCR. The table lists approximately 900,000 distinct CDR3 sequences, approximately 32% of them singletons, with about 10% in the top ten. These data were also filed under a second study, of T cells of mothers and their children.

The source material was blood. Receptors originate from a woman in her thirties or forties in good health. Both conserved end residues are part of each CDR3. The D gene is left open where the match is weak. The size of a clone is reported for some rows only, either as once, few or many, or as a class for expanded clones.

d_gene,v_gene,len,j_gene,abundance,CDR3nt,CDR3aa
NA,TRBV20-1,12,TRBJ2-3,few,TGCAGTGCCAAAACAGGGTCAGATACGCAGTATTTT,CSAKTGSDTQYF
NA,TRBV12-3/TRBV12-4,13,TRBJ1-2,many,TGTGCCAGCAGGTTCGGGGAAGCCTATGGCTACACCTTC,CASRFGEAYGYTF
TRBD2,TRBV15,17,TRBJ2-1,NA,TGTGCCACCAGCAGAGGCGGGACTACTCGCTCCTACAATGAGCAGTTCTTC,CATSRGGTTRSYNEQFF
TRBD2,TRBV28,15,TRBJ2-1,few,TGTGCCAGCAGTTTGTGGCGGGGGACGACCAATGAGCAGTTCTTC,CASSLWRGTTNEQFF
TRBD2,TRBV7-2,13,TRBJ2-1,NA,TGTGCCAGCAGCCCCGGACTAGCGGGGGGCAAGTTCTTC,CASSPGLAGGKFF
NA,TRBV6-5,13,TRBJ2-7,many,TGTGCCAGCAGTTACCTCAAGACAGGCGAGCAGTACTTC,CASSYLKTGEQYF
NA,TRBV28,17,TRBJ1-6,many,TGTGCCAGCACCAGGAGGCTCTGGGGGGCCGATAATTCACCCCTCCACTTT,CASTRRLWGADNSPLHF
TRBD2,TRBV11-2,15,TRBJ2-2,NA,TGTGCCAGCAGCTTAGCAGCGGGGGCCACCGGGGAGCTGTTTTTT,CASSLAAGATGELFF
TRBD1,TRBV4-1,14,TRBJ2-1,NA,TGCGCCAGCAGCCAGAGGACAGGGGGCAATGAGCAGTTCTTC,CASSQRTGGNEQFF
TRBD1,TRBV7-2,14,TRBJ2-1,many,TGTGCCAGCAGCTCCAGACAGGGGTGGAATGAGCAGTTCTTC,CASSSRQGWNEQFF
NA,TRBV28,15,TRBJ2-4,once,TGTGCCAGCAGTTTCGAGGGTTCGGCCAAAGACATTCAGTACTTC,CASSFEGSAKDIQYF
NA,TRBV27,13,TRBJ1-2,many,TGTGCCAGCAGTTTGGGACGGAAGTATGGCTACACCTTC,CASSLGRKYGYTF
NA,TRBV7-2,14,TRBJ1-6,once,TGTGCCAGCAGCCTCCCGGGACAAAATCCACCCCTCCACTTT,CASSLPGQNPPLHF
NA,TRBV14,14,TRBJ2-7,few,TGTGCCAGCAGCCAAGTCCGGGACGTTCGAGAGCAGTACTTC,CASSQVRDVREQYF
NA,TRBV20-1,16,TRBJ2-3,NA,TGCAGTGTTATAAAAAAACCGCGGGACATCACAGATACGCAGTATTTT,CSVIKKPRDITDTQYF
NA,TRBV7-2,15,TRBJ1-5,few,TGTGCCAGCAGTCACGGACAGCCTAGCAATCAGCCCCAGCATTTT,CASSHGQPSNQPQHF
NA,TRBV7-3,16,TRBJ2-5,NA,TGTGCCAGCAGCTTAAACTCCGGCGGCTCCCAAGAGACCCAGTACTTC,CASSLNSGGSQETQYF
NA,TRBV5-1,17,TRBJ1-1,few,TGCGCCAGCAGCCCCAGGGCGGACGAAGCCTTTGGGACTGAAGCTTTCTTT,CASSPRADEAFGTEAFF